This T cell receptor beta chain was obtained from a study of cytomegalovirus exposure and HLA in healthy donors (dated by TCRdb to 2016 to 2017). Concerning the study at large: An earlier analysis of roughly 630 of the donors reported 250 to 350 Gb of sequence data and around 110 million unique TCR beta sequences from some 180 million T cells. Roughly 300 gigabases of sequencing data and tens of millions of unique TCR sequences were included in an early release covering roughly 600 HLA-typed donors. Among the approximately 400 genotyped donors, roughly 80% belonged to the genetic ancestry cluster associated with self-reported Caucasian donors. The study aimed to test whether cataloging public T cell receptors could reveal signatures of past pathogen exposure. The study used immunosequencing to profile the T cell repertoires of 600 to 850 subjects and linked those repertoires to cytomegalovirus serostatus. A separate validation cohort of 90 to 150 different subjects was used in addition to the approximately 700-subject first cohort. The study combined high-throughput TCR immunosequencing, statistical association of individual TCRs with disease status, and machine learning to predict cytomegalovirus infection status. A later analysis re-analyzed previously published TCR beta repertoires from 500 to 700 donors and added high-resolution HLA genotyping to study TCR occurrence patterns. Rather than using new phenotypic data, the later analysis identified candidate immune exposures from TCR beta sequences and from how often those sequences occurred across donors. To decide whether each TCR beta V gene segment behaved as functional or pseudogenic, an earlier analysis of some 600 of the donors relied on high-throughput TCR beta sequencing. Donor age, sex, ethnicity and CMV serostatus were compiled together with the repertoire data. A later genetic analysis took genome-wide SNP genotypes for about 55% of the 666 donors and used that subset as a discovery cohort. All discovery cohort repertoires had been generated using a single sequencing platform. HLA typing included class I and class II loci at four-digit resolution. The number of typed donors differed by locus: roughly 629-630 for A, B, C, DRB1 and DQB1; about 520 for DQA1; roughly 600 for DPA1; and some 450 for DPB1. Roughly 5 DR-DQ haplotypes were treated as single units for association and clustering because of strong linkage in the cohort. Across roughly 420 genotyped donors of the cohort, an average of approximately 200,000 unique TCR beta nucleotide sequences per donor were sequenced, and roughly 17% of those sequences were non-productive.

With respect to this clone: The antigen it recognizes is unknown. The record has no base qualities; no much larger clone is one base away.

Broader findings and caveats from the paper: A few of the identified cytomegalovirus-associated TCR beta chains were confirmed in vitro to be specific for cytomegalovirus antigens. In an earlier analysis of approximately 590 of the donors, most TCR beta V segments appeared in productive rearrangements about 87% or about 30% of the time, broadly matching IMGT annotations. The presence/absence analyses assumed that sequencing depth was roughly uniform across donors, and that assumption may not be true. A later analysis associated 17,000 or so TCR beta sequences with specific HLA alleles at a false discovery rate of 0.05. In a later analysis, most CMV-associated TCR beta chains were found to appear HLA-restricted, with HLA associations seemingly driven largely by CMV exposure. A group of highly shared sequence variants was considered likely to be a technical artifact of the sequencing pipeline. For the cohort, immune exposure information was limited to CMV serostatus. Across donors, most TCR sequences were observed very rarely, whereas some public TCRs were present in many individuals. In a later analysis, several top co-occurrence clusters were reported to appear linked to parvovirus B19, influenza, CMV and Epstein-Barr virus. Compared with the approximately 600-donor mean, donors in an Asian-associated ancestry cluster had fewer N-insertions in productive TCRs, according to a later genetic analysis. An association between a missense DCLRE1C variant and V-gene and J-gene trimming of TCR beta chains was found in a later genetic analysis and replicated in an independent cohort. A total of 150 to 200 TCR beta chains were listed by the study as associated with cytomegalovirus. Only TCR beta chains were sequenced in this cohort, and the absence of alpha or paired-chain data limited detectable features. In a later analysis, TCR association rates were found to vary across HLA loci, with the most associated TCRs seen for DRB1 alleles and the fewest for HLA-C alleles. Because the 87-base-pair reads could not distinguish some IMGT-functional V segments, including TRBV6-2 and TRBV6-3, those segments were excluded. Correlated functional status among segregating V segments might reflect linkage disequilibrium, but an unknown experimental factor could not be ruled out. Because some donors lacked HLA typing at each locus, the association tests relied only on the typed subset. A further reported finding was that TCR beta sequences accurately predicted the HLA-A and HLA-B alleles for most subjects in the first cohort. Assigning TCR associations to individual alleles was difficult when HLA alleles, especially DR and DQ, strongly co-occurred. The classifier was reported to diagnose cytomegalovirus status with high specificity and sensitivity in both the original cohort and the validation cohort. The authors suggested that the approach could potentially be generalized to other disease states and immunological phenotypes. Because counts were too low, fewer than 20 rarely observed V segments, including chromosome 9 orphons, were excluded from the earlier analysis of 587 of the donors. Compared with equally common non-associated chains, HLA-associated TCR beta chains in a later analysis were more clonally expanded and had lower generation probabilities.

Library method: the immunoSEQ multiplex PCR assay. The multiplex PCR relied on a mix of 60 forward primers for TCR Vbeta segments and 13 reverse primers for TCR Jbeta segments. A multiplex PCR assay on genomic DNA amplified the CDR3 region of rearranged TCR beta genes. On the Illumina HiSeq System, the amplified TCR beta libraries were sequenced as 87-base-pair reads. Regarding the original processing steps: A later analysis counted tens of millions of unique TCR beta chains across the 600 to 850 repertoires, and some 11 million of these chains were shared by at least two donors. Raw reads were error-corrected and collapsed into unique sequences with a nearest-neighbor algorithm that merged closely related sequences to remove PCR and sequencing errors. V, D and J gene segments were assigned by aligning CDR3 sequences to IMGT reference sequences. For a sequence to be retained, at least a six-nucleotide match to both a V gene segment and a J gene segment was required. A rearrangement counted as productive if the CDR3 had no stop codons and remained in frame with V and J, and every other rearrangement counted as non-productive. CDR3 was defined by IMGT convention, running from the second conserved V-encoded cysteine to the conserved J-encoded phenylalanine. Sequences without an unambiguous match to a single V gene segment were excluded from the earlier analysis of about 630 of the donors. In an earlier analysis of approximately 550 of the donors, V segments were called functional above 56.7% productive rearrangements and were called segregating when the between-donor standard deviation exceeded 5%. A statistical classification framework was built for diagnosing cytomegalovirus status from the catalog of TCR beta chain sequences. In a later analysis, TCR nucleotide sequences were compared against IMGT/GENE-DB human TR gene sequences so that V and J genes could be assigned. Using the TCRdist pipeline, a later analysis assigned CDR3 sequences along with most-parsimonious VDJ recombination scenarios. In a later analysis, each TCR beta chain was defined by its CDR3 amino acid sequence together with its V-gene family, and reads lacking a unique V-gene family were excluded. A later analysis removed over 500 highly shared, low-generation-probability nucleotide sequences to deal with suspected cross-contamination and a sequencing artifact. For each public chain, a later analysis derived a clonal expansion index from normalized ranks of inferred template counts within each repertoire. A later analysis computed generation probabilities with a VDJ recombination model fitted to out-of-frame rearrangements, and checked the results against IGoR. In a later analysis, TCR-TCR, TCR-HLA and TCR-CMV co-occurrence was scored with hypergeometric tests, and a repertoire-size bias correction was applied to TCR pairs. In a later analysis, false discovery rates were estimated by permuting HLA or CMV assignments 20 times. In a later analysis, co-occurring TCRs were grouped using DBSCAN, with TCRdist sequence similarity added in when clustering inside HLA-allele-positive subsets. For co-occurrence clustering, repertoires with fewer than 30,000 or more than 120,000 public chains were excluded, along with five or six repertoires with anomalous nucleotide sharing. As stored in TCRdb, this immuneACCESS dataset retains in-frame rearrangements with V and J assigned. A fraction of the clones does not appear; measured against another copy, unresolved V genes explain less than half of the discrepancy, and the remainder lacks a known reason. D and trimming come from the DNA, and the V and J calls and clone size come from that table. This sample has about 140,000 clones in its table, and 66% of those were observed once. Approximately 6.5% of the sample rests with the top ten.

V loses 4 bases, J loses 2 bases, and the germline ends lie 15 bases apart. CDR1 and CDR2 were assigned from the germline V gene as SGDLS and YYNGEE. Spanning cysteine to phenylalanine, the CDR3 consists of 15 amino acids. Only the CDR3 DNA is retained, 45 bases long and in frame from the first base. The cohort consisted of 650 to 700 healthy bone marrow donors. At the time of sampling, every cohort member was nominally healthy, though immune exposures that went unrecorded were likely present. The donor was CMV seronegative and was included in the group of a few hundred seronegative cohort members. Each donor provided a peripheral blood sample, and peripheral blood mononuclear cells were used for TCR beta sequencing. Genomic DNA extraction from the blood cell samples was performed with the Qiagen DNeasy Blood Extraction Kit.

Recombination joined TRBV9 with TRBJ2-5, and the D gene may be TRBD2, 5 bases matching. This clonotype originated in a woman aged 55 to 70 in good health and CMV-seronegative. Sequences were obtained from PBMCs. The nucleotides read TGTGCCAGCAGCCCAGTTCCGGGGTTACAAGAGACCCAGTACTTC. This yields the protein CASSPVPGLQETQYF.